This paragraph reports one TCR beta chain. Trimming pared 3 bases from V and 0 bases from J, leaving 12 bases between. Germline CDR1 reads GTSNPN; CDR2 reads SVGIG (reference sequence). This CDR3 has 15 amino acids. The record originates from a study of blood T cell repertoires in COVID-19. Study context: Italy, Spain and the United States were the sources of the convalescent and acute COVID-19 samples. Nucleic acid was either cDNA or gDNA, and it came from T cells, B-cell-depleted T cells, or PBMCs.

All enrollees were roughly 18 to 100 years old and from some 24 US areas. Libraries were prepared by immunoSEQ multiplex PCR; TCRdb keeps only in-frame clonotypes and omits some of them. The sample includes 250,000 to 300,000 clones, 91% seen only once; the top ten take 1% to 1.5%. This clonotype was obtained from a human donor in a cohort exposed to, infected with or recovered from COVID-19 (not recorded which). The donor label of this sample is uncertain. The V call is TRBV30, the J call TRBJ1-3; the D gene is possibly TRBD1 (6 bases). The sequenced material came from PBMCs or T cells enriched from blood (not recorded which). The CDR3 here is CAWRTGTSSGNTIYF. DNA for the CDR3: TGTGCCTGGAGGACCGGGACAAGCTCTGGAAACACCATATATTTT.